The 17 T cell receptor beta chains listed next were all sequenced from one sample in a study of T-cell memory formation after mild COVID-19. A single record per CDR3 protein comes from TCRdb applying MiXCR to the 5' RACE reads. Of about 320,000 distinct CDR3 sequences in the sample, roughly an eighth are singletons; the top ten hold 21%. Input material: PBMCs or a T cell subset sorted from them (not recorded which). The receptors shown here come from a man younger than 30 who had mild COVID-19 (a few samples of this study predate the infection). Cell type and time point are not known.

The chain combines TRBV30 with TRBJ2-5; the D gene is possibly TRBD1 (5 bases). CDR3 length equals 12 residues. CDR1 and CDR2 (germline): GTSNPN, SVGIG (reference sequence). V was clipped by 2 bases and J by 10 bases, with 14 bases between them. In DNA form, the CDR3 reads TGTGCCTGGAGTCCGACAGACAAGAGCCAGTACTTC. Its translation: CAWSPTDKSQYF. Based on the CDR3 plus reference TRBV30 and TRBJ2-5, the full variable domain is SQTIHQWPATLVQPVGSPLSLECTVEGTSNPNLYWYRQAAGRGLQLLFYSVGIGQISSEVPQNLSASRPQDRQFILSSKKLLLSDSGFYLCAWSPTDKSQYFGPGTRLLVL.

This clonotype was counted at least ten times. The V gene is TRBV19, the J gene TRBJ1-1, with 9 bases matching TRBD1. V lost 7 bases and J lost 10; bases outside the gene matches: 19. Germline CDR1 LNHDA, CDR2 SQIVND (reference sequence). The CDR3 has 16 amino acids. As DNA, the CDR3 is TGTGCCAGTATCGGGACAGGGTCTCGAGTATCAGGGGGAGCTTTCTTT. This encodes CASIGTGSRVSGGAFF.

The rearrangement joins TRBV20-1 to TRBJ2-5; the D call may be TRBD1 or TRBD2 (6 bases each). The germline V and J ends were trimmed by 6 bases and 5 bases, with 19 bases remaining between them. Per the germline V gene, CDR1 is DFQATT and CDR2 is SNEGSKA (reference sequence). This CDR3 comprises 14 residues. The CDR3 reads CSATLWGAMETQYF. The CDR3, as DNA: TGCAGTGCAACCTTGTGGGGGGCGATGGAGACCCAGTACTTC.

This clonotype was found a few times. The chain employs TRBV9 and TRBJ1-5; D uncertain. The V end was cut by 4 bases, the J end by 4 bases, with 12 bases between. The CDR3 spans 14 residues. Germline CDR1 is SGDLS and CDR2 is YYNGEE. The CDR3: CASSSDGKNQPQHF. In DNA form, the CDR3 reads TGTGCCAGCAGCTCCGACGGGAAAAATCAGCCCCAGCATTTT.

The rearrangement links TRBV7-9 to TRBJ2-2; 8 bases line up with TRBD1. The CDR3 is made up of 16 amino acids. Trimming took 4 bases from V and 5 from J; bases not matched to a gene: 9. Germline V CDR1 and CDR2: SEHNR, FQNEAQ (reference sequence). CDR3: CASSSRDRTLTGELFF. The CDR3, as DNA: TGTGCCAGCAGCTCCCGGGACAGGACCCTTACCGGGGAGCTGTTTTTT.

This chain joins TRBV6-1 and TRBJ1-4; 10 bases line up with TRBD1. Germline V CDR1 and CDR2: MNHNS, SASEGT. Losses at the gene ends were 6 bases for V and 6 bases for J; bases not matched to a gene: 7. The CDR3 has 15 amino acids. The CDR3 is CASRKSGTGDEKLFF. The CDR3 coding sequence is TGTGCCAGCAGGAAATCCGGGACAGGGGATGAAAAACTGTTTTTT.

The V gene is TRBV18, the J gene TRBJ1-2; perhaps TRBD1 as D (5 bases). This CDR3 spans 14 amino acids. The germline gives CDR1 KGHSH, CDR2 LQKENI. Trimming removed 3 bases at V and 4 bases at J, with 12 bases between. The CDR3 DNA sequence: TGTGCCAGCTCACCTAGAGGGGTGACCTATGGCTACACCTTC. This encodes CASSPRGVTYGYTF.

At least ten counts were recorded for this clonotype. This chain connects TRBV10-3 to TRBJ2-3, with 8 bases aligning to TRBD2. The CDR3 consists of 12 residues. Germline CDR1 ENHRY, CDR2 SYGVKD. J was trimmed by 5 bases and V by 11 bases; bases with no gene match: 6. CDR3 DNA sequence: TGTGCCGCCGGGACTAGTGTAGATACGCAGTATTTT. It yields the protein CAAGTSVDTQYF.

The chain has TRBV20-1 and TRBJ2-1, with 10 bases matching TRBD2. Unmatched junction bases numbered 6, after V lost 4 bases and J lost 6 bases. This CDR3 has 14 amino acids. Per the germline V gene, CDR1 is DFQATT and CDR2 is SNEGSKA (reference sequence). The DNA of the CDR3 is TGCAGTGCTATTAGCGGGGGGTTGAGCAATGAGCAGTTCTTC. Translation: CSAISGGLSNEQFF.

This clonotype occurred a few times. V gene TRBV19 combines with J gene TRBJ2-5; D gene uncertain. Trimming cost V 1 base and J 2 bases, with 8 bases left between them. This CDR3 is built from 14 residues. Germline V lookup: CDR1 LNHDA, CDR2 SQIVND (reference sequence). The DNA of the CDR3 is TGTGCCAGTAGTATAGTAGGCCCTCAAGAGACCCAGTACTTC. This encodes CASSIVGPQETQYF.

This clonotype was observed a few times. The V call is TRBV5-1, the J call TRBJ1-1; 7 bases are shared with TRBD1. CDR1 and CDR2 from the germline V gene are SGHRS and YFSETQ. V trimming: 2 bases; J trimming: 3 bases; junction bases outside the gene matches: 4. This CDR3 is built from 14 residues. The CDR3 reads CASSLEQGYTEAFF. CDR3 DNA: TGCGCCAGCAGCTTAGAACAGGGGTACACTGAAGCTTTCTTT.

This clonotype was recorded many times. J is TRBJ1-2 and V is TRBV12-3 or TRBV12-4; TRBD1 matches at 7 bases. V shed 6 bases and J 8 bases; nucleotides not matched to a gene: 9. The CDR3 spans 13 residues. CDR3 protein: CASSQDRRGGYTF. The CDR3 bases are TGTGCCAGCAGCCAGGACAGGCGAGGAGGCTACACCTTC.

The chain has TRBV20-1 and TRBJ2-1; D uncertain. Germline V lookup: CDR1 DFQATT, CDR2 SNEGSKA (reference sequence). The CDR3 covers 15 residues. V lost 6 bases, J lost 0 bases, and 15 bases lay in between. As DNA, the CDR3 is TGCAGTGCCCCCGGTGAGAGAAGCTCCTACAATGAGCAGTTCTTC. Protein: CSAPGERSSYNEQFF.

This clonotype turned up a few times. V usage is TRBV7-2 and J usage is TRBJ1-1; D is ambiguous. Germline loops: CDR1 SGHTA, CDR2 FQGNSA. The CDR3 covers 14 residues. Trimming shortened V by 2 bases and J by 3 bases, and 10 bases separated the two germline ends. CDR3 region: CASSLLSGDTEAFF. CDR3 in DNA: TGTGCCAGCAGCTTACTTTCCGGGGACACTGAAGCTTTCTTT.

This clonotype was counted between two and nine times. The gene calls are TRBV29-1 and TRBJ2-5; D might be TRBD2 (5 bases). V was cut by 5 bases and J by 4 bases, with 14 bases left in between. Germline CDR1 and CDR2: SQVTM and ANQGSEA. This CDR3 is built from 13 residues. The CDR3 DNA is TGCAGCGTTCTTATCATTGAGGGAGAGACCCAGTACTTC. It encodes CSVLIIEGETQYF.

The chain uses TRBV19 and TRBJ2-2, with 7 nucleotides matching TRBD1. Germline V gene lookup returns CDR1 LNHDA and CDR2 SQIVND (reference sequence). The CDR3 consists of 12 residues. Losses at the gene ends were 6 bases for V and 10 bases for J; bases not matched to a gene: 5. The CDR3 loop reads CASRPQGEELFF. The CDR3 nucleotides read TGTGCCAGTAGGCCCCAGGGGGAGGAGCTGTTTTTT.

The chain employs TRBV30 and TRBJ2-4; tentative D call: TRBD2 (5 bases). V dropped 1 base and J dropped 8 bases, with 18 bases sitting between them. In germline, CDR1 is GTSNPN, CDR2 SVGIG (reference sequence). There are 15 residues in the CDR3. The CDR3 protein is CAWSATSDRMDIQYF. CDR3 sequence (DNA): TGTGCCTGGAGTGCCACTAGTGATCGGATGGACATTCAGTACTTC.